This TCR beta chain is from a study of blood T cell repertoires in COVID-19 (dated by TCRdb to the early 2020s). General notes on the study: Samples from collaborators originated in the United States, Italy and Spain and spanned both the acute and convalescent phases of COVID-19. The repertoires were released in a freely available public database meant as a resource for research on the immune response to SARS-CoV-2. Deeply sampled blood TCRbeta repertoires from subjects exposed to, actively infected with, or recovered from COVID-19 were included in the dataset. The material from the prospective study consisted of cDNA or gDNA derived from T cells, B-cell-depleted T cells, or PBMCs. Where HLA class I and class II types were available, the types were taken from metadata supplied by the sample provider, not from assay-based typing. The samples were drawn from two sources: the first 160 participants of the ongoing ImmuneRACE study, and 1,200 or so subjects contributed by 6 global collaborators. Sample metadata almost always included a de-identified subject ID, COVID-19 status, age in years and sex.

On this clone: The antigen it recognizes is unknown. Base quality data are lacking; no much larger clone is found one base away.

Whole blood was collected in K2EDTA tubes by collaborating institutions according to the institutions' own protocols. For TCRbeta analysis, collaborators shipped samples as frozen whole blood, isolated PBMCs, or DNA extracted from either of those sample types. Relative to germline, V is missing 6 bases and J is missing 6 bases, with 8 bases of the junction outside any gene match. CDR1 and CDR2 were assigned from the germline V gene as MDHEN and SYDVKM. CDR3 length: 14 amino acids, cysteine to phenylalanine. Only the CDR3 region is kept as DNA, spanning 42 bases read in frame from base 1. TCRbeta CDR3 regions were amplified from genomic DNA by means of the immunoSEQ Assay, a bias-controlled multiplex PCR. On the authors' methods: Nucleated cell counts per sample were estimated from amplification of reference gene primers within the assay. Sequence reads were collapsed and filtered to measure the absolute abundance of every unique TCRbeta CDR3 rearrangement. For each sample, productive Simpson clonality was calculated as the square root of Simpson's diversity index over productive rearrangements. TCRdb holds this immuneACCESS table with in-frame rearrangements only. Some clones are missing; in checked studies, unresolved V genes explain under half, and the rest has no known cause. V, J and clone size reflect that table, while D and trimming were determined from the DNA. Across this sample there are about 240,000 clones, with around 87% seen only once. Jointly, the top ten make up under 9% of the sample.

The paper as a whole reports these results and caveats: The quantity of clinical and demographic metadata differed by source and by participant and was supplied without curation.

The sequenced sample was peripheral blood. The clonotype was recovered from a woman in her seventies with active or convalescent COVID-19. The rearranged segments are TRBV28 and TRBJ2-3, with TRBD2 matching 8 junction bases. The sequence in DNA is TGTGCCAGCAGCAAAGCGGGGGCGCGGGATACGCAGTATTTT. This yields the protein CASSKAGARDTQYF.